A selection of T cell receptor beta chains follows, all from one sample in a study of regulatory T cells in long-lasting Graves disease. MiXCR, run by TCRdb on the multiplex PCR reads, gives a single entry per CDR3 protein. The sample lists about 310,000 distinct CDR3 sequences, 15% to 20% occurring once. The material sequenced was peripheral blood mononuclear cells (PBMCs), taken at new diagnosis, from a patient treated with antithyroid drugs. The receptors were gathered from a female donor with Graves disease. The CDR3 runs from the conserved cysteine through the conserved F or W. The order of the fields is V gene, D gene, clone size, J gene, CDR3 length, CDR3 DNA, CDR3 protein. D genes are given only for firm matches. Clone sizes are given selectively: once, few, many, or a class where the clone is expanded.

>TRBV11-2|-|many|TRBJ1-1|14
TGTGCCAGCAGCTTCTCCTGGGGCGGGGGAGAAGCTTTCTTT
CASSFSWGGGEAFF
>TRBV12-3/TRBV12-4|-|many|TRBJ2-7|15
TGTGCCAGCACCTACGAACCCGACAGTCTGGACGAGCAGTACTTC
CASTYEPDSLDEQYF
>TRBV2|-|many|TRBJ1-1|11
TGTGCCAGCAAAAGACAGAGTGAAGCTTTCTTT
CASKRQSEAFF
>TRBV12-5|-|few|TRBJ1-3|15
TGTGCTAGTGGCTCTTCTCGGGGAGCTGGAAACACCATATATTTT
CASGSSRGAGNTIYF
>TRBV5-1|-|many|TRBJ2-5|15
TGCGCCAGCAGCACCGGGCCCTATCCTCAAGAGACCCAGTACTTC
CASSTGPYPQETQYF
>TRBV2|-|few|TRBJ2-3|14
TGTGCCAGCAGTGTCCGCATGGATACAGATACGCAGTATTTT
CASSVRMDTDTQYF
>TRBV27|TRBD2|many|TRBJ2-1|15
TGTGCCAGCCGGGCGACTAGCGGGGGTTACAATGAGCAGTTCTTC
CASRATSGGYNEQFF
>TRBV5-1|TRBD1|-|TRBJ2-2|15
TGCGCCAGCAGCCGACAGGGAAAGAACACCGGGGAGCTGTTTTTT
CASSRQGKNTGELFF
>TRBV28|-|many|TRBJ1-5|15
TGTGCCAGCAGTTCAGGGTGGGGTAGCAATCAGCCCCAGCATTTT
CASSSGWGSNQPQHF
>TRBV19|TRBD2|-|TRBJ2-3|16
TGTGCCAGTAGACAGTCGGTAGCGGGAGGACCAGATACGCAGTATTTT
CASRQSVAGGPDTQYF
>TRBV3-1|-|many|TRBJ2-7|16
TGTGCCAGCAGCCAAGGCAGAGCACTGATCCTTCGCGAGCAGTACTTC
CASSQGRALILREQYF
>TRBV7-3|-|-|TRBJ2-3|15
TGTGCCAGCAGCCCCACAGTAGGCGCCCTGGATACGCAGTATTTT
CASSPTVGALDTQYF
>TRBV28|-|many|TRBJ2-7|18
TGTGCCAGCAGTTTATCGCACGAACTGACCCTCAGTCGCGACGAGCAGTACTTC
CASSLSHELTLSRDEQYF
>TRBV18|-|many|TRBJ2-4|14
TGTGCCAGCTCACCACCAGGCCTCCCGGGCATTCAGTACTTC
CASSPPGLPGIQYF
>TRBV20-1|-|-|TRBJ2-7|12
TGCAGTGCTAGCCCGGGACCCTACGAGCAGTACTTC
CSASPGPYEQYF
>TRBV28|TRBD1|-|TRBJ1-6|15
TGTGCCAGCAGTCTTCGTGACAGGGGGAGTTCACCCCTCCACTTT
CASSLRDRGSSPLHF
>TRBV20-1|-|many|TRBJ2-4|13
TGCAGTGCTAGAGGGGGAGCCAAAAACATTCAGTACTTC
CSARGGAKNIQYF
>TRBV28|TRBD2|once|TRBJ2-2|14
TGTGCCAGCAGTTTGCGGGGGGCAACCGGGGAGCTGTTTTTT
CASSLRGATGELFF
>TRBV19|-|-|TRBJ1-1|13
TGTGCCAGTAGTCTCCGGGTCCTGGTCGTGGCTTTCTTT
CASSLRVLVVAFF
>TRBV13|-|many|TRBJ2-7|16
TGTGCCAGCAGGTCGAGAGGGTGGGAGAGCTCCTACGAGCAGTACTTC
CASRSRGWESSYEQYF
>TRBV12-5|TRBD2|many|TRBJ2-3|16
TGTGCTAGTGGTTCTAAGCAGCGGGAAAGCACAGATACGCAGTATTTT
CASGSKQRESTDTQYF
>TRBV3-1|TRBD1|many|TRBJ1-1|15
TGTGCCAGCAGCCAAGCCTCCCTCCGCCGACAGGGGTTCTTCTTT
CASSQASLRRQGFFF
>TRBV19|-|few|TRBJ2-3|15
TGTGCCAGTAGTCCCCAGGGGATGCCGACAGATACGCAGTATTTT
CASSPQGMPTDTQYF
>TRBV6-5|TRBD2|-|TRBJ2-7|16
TGTGCCAGCAGTGACTCGACTAGCGGGAGATCCTACGAGCAGTACTTC
CASSDSTSGRSYEQYF
>TRBV25-1|TRBD2|many|TRBJ2-7|13
TGTGCCAGTGAGGGACTAGCGGGACACGAGCAGTACTTC
CASEGLAGHEQYF
>TRBV2|-|many|TRBJ1-1|15
TGTGCCAGCAGTGACCCGGGCGGGATGAACACTGAAGCTTTCTTT
CASSDPGGMNTEAFF
>TRBV9|-|few|TRBJ2-5|13
TGTGCCAGCAGCGTAGTCTGGGGGACCACCCAGTACTTC
CASSVVWGTTQYF
>TRBV10-2|TRBD1|-|TRBJ2-5|15
TGCGCCAGCAGCCTACAGGGGGCCTTAGAAGAGACCCAGTACTTC
CASSLQGALEETQYF
>TRBV19|-|many|TRBJ2-1|17
TGTGCCAGTAGTATAGCAGACGAGAGGGCCTCCTACAATGAGCAGTTCTTC
CASSIADERASYNEQFF
>TRBV6-5|-|many|TRBJ2-7|14
TGTGCCAGCGGTTTTGTCAGGGGAGGTGGAGAGCAGTACTTC
CASGFVRGGGEQYF
>TRBV20-1|-|many|TRBJ2-3|12
TGCAGTGCGCCCCCGGGAGCAGATACGCAGTATTTT
CSAPPGADTQYF
>TRBV11-2|-|-|TRBJ2-7|18
TGTGCCAGCAGCTCGATCGCGGGCCCTCTCCCGGCCTCCTACGAGCAGTACTTC
CASSSIAGPLPASYEQYF
>TRBV15|-|many|TRBJ2-7|16
TGTGCCACCAGCAGAGATGCTGGGTCGACCTCCTACGAGCAGTACTTC
CATSRDAGSTSYEQYF
>TRBV2|-|many|TRBJ1-1|15
TGTGCCACCATTCTACTACAGGGAGGGAACACTGAAGCTTTCTTT
CATILLQGGNTEAFF
>TRBV5-1|TRBD1|many|TRBJ1-1|14
TGCGCCAGCAGCCCCCTCGGACAGGGGGAGAGGTCTTTCTTT
CASSPLGQGERSFF
>TRBV6-2/TRBV6-3|-|few|TRBJ1-2|17
TGTGCCAGCAGTTACGGGCCGAGTTGGGGGGCGCCGGATGGCTACACCTTC
CASSYGPSWGAPDGYTF
>TRBV7-6|-|-|TRBJ2-2|13
TGTGCCAGCAGCTTAAAGTCGGGCGGGGAGCTGTTTTTT
CASSLKSGGELFF
>TRBV28|-|many|TRBJ1-1|15
TGTGCCAGCAGTTTACAGAGGGAACATCGGCCTGAAGCTTTCTTT
CASSLQREHRPEAFF
>TRBV7-9|TRBD2|few|TRBJ2-1|15
TGTGCCAGCAGCTTAGAAAGAAGCACGAGCGGGAAGCAGTTCTTC
CASSLERSTSGKQFF
>TRBV6-1|-|-|TRBJ1-2|13
TGTGCCAGCCGGCAGGGTCGAGACTATGGCTACACCTTC
CASRQGRDYGYTF
>TRBV2|-|many|TRBJ2-3|12
TGTGCCAGCAAACGTGGAGGTGATACGCAGTATTTT
CASKRGGDTQYF
>TRBV6-1|TRBD2|-|TRBJ2-1|17
TGTGCCAGCAGGGGGAGGACTAGCGGGAGTTCATACAATGAGCAGTTCTTC
CASRGRTSGSSYNEQFF
>TRBV2|-|many|TRBJ2-2|15
TGTGCCAGCAGAGGCACGGTGTCGAACACCGGGGAGCTGTTTTTT
CASRGTVSNTGELFF
>TRBV14|TRBD1|few|TRBJ2-1|19
TGTGCCAGCAGCCAAGATTCCGGGACAGGGATCAGCTCCTACAATGAGCAGTTCTTC
CASSQDSGTGISSYNEQFF
>TRBV28|-|many|TRBJ1-5|14
TGTGCCAGCATGGAGGGGTCACCCGGGCGGCCCCAGCATTTT
CASMEGSPGRPQHF
>TRBV10-3|TRBD2|many|TRBJ2-3|15
TGTGCCATCAAGGGTTCAAGCGGGGTCACAGATACGCAGTATTTT
CAIKGSSGVTDTQYF
>TRBV10-3|-|many|TRBJ2-7|13
TGTGCCATCAGTGAGTCCGACCTATACGAGCAGTACTTC
CAISESDLYEQYF
>TRBV12-3/TRBV12-4|TRBD2|many|TRBJ2-7|17
TGTGCCAGCAGTTCTCACCTGGGACTAGCGGGAGCTGACGAGCAGTACTTC
CASSSHLGLAGADEQYF